The 18 T cell receptor beta chains below were found in one sample sequenced in a study of spatial heterogeneity in lung cancer. Time point here: sample taken at primary tumor resection. Whole RNA, isolated from tumor, nontumor lung or frozen PBMC, was sequenced without prior sorting. Using its own MiXCR run on the 5' RACE reads, TCRdb lists one record per CDR3 protein. The sample consists of around 10,000 distinct CDR3 sequences, around 3.6% of them appearing once. The starting material was normal lung tissue next to the tumor, obtained at surgery. The receptors here all came from a male donor with early-stage non-small cell lung cancer.

By its share, this clonotype is medium-sized. This chain uses TRBV7-9 with TRBJ1-6, with 9 nucleotides matching TRBD1. The CDR3 is 23 residues long. In germline, CDR1 is SEHNR, CDR2 FQNEAQ (reference sequence). Trimming cost V 1 base and J 0 bases; bases outside gene matches: 19. CDR3 region: CASSLEPQGAALLWSSYNSPLHF. The CDR3 coding sequence is TGTGCCAGCAGCTTAGAGCCACAGGGGGCCGCTTTGCTTTGGAGCTCCTATAATTCACCCCTCCACTTT.

At least ten counts were recorded for this clonotype. V and J are TRBV7-8 and TRBJ2-2; 7 bases align to TRBD1. The CDR3 length is 16 residues. V was clipped by 6 bases and J by 4 bases; unmatched bases: 11. CDR1 is SGHVS, CDR2 FQNEAQ, per germline. The CDR3 bases are TGTGCCAGCAGACTTCCAAACAGGGGTCTCACCGGGGAGCTGTTTTTT. Translation gives CASRLPNRGLTGELFF.

This clonotype was seen many times. The rearrangement uses TRBV6-5 and TRBJ1-2; no reliable D call. The V end was cut by 0 bases, the J end by 4 bases, with 12 bases between. This CDR3 contains 15 residues. Germline CDR1 reads MNHEY; CDR2 reads SVGAGI. The CDR3 coding sequence is TGTGCCAGCAGTTACTCGACGGGGATCCCCTATGGCTACACCTTC. This translates into CASSYSTGIPYGYTF.

CDR3 in amino acids: CASSRGGINTGELFF. The CDR3 DNA is TGTGCCAGCAGCCGCGGTGGGATCAACACCGGGGAGCTGTTTTTT. The chain has TRBV7-2 and TRBJ2-2; D is ambiguous. The CDR3 extends over 15 amino acids. CDR1 is SGHTA, CDR2 FQGNSA, per germline. Trimming cost V 5 bases and J 2 bases, with 12 bases left between them.

By share of the sample, this clonotype is medium-sized (0.01 to 0.1%). The chain carries TRBV5-1 and TRBJ2-5; unclear D gene. There are 12 residues in the CDR3. Germline lookup yields CDR1 SGHRS and CDR2 YFSETQ. Trimming took 2 bases from V and 2 from J, leaving 4 bases between them. The chain's CDR3 is CASSFMQETQYF. The CDR3, as DNA: TGCGCCAGCAGCTTTATGCAAGAGACCCAGTACTTC.

This sequence joins TRBV28 and TRBJ2-3; 9 nucleotides align to TRBD2. V lost 3 bases and J lost 5; bases outside the gene matches: 9. This CDR3 contains 16 residues. Per the germline V gene, CDR1 is MDHEN and CDR2 is SYDVKM. CDR3 coding DNA: TGTGCCAGCAGTTTCGACGGCGGGGGGGCCGGAGATACGCAGTATTTT. Amino acid sequence: CASSFDGGGAGDTQYF.

This clonotype has at least ten counts. The chain uses TRBV3-1 and TRBJ1-6; D possibly corresponds to TRBD1 (6 bases). CDR3 length: 13 residues. The germline CDR1 and CDR2 sequences are LGHDT and YNNKEL (reference sequence). V was clipped by 4 bases and J by 5 bases, with 6 bases between them. CDR3 loop: CASSRTDNSPLHF. Here the CDR3 DNA reads TGTGCCAGCAGCCGGACAGATAATTCACCCCTCCACTTT.

This clonotype rates as medium-sized (0.01 to 0.1%). CDR3: CSASKSNQPQHF. CDR3 in DNA: TGCAGTGCTAGTAAGAGCAATCAGCCCCAGCATTTT. This chain links TRBV20-1 with TRBJ1-5; D is uncertain. V was trimmed by 3 bases and J by 1 base, leaving 4 bases between them. Looked up from germline, CDR1 is DFQATT and CDR2 is SNEGSKA (reference sequence). This CDR3 spans 12 amino acids.

This clonotype was counted ten times or more. The genes are TRBV7-6 and TRBJ1-1; D is perhaps TRBD1 (6 bases). Germline lookup yields CDR1 SGHVS and CDR2 FNYEAQ. The CDR3 has 14 amino acids. V lost 5 bases, J lost 1 base, and 11 bases lay in between. CDR3 sequence reads: CASSPRQANTEAFF. Written as DNA, the CDR3 is TGTGCCAGCAGCCCAAGACAGGCGAACACTGAAGCTTTCTTT. The whole variable domain, filled in from reference TRBV7-6 and TRBJ1-1, reads GAGVSQSPRYKVTKRGQDVALRCDPISGHVSLYWYRQALGQGPEFLTYFNYEAQQDKSGLPNDRFSAERPEGSISTLTIQRTEQRDSAMYRCASSPRQANTEAFFGQGTRLTVV.

This clonotype is deemed medium-sized. The V call is TRBV19, the J call TRBJ1-5, with TRBD1 matching over 9 bases. Trimming at V came to 7 bases and at J to 4 bases, leaving 5 bases not matched to a gene. Germline lookup yields CDR1 LNHDA and CDR2 SQIVND (reference sequence). This CDR3 is built from 14 residues. The DNA of the CDR3 is TGTGCCAGTAAAACAGGGGGCCAAAATCAGCCCCAGCATTTT. Residues: CASKTGGQNQPQHF.

The sample holds many counts of this clonotype. The CDR3 is CASSQKGQNYNEQFF. CDR3 nucleotides: TGTGCCAGCAGCCAAAAGGGACAGAACTACAATGAGCAGTTCTTC. This chain joins TRBV3-1 and TRBJ2-1; 7 positions agree with TRBD1. J lost 3 bases, V lost 2 bases, and 4 bases had no gene match. CDR3 length: 15 amino acids. The germline gives CDR1 LGHDT, CDR2 YNNKEL (reference sequence).

Ten or more counts support this clonotype. V and J are TRBV27 and TRBJ2-1; D might be TRBD2 (6 bases). The CDR3 has 15 amino acids. V was shortened by 2 bases and J by 6 bases, with 14 bases between the two germline ends. CDR1 is MNHEY, CDR2 SMNVEV, per germline (reference sequence). Here the CDR3 reads CASSLTSFRGNEQFF. As DNA, the CDR3 is TGTGCCAGCAGTTTAACTAGCTTTCGGGGCAATGAGCAGTTCTTC.

This clonotype was counted at least ten times. V gene TRBV20-1 combines with J gene TRBJ2-7; 13 bases are shared with TRBD2. V shed 5 bases, J shed 6 bases, and the junction held 16 bases outside the gene matches. Germline CDR1 reads DFQATT; CDR2 reads SNEGSKA (reference sequence). CDR3 size: 17 residues. Here the CDR3 reads CSASSGLAGAAPAEQYF. As DNA, the CDR3 is TGCAGTGCTTCCAGCGGACTAGCGGGGGCCGCCCCGGCCGAGCAGTACTTC.

This clonotype was seen ten or more times. The CDR3 is CASSPGTVQETQYF. The CDR3 coding sequence is TGTGCCAGCAGTCCAGGGACAGTACAAGAGACCCAGTACTTC. V gene TRBV12-3 or TRBV12-4 combines with J gene TRBJ2-5; 7 bases match TRBD1. This CDR3 comprises 14 residues. Trimming cost V 5 bases and J 2 bases; bases outside gene matches: 5.

This chain uses TRBV27 with TRBJ2-5; possibly TRBD1 for D (6 bases). The CDR3 runs 15 residues. CDR1 is MNHEY and CDR2 is SMNVEV in the germline V gene (reference sequence). V dropped 2 bases and J dropped 4 bases, with 14 bases sitting between them. The chain's CDR3 is CASSLGGRESETQYF. In DNA, the CDR3 is TGTGCCAGCAGTTTAGGGGGCAGGGAGTCAGAGACCCAGTACTTC.

This clonotype counts as medium-sized (0.01 to 0.1%). V is TRBV7-2 and J is TRBJ2-7; D ambiguous. V was pared by 5 bases and J by 0 bases, with 14 bases between. The CDR3 covers 15 residues. Germline lookup yields CDR1 SGHTA and CDR2 FQGNSA. CDR3 in amino acids: CASSPGYLNSYEQYF. The CDR3, as DNA: TGTGCCAGCAGCCCCGGATACCTAAACTCCTACGAGCAGTACTTC.

This clonotype has a count of ten or more. The genes are TRBV25-1 and TRBJ1-2, with TRBD1 matching over 7 bases. Looked up from germline, CDR1 is MGHDK and CDR2 is SYGVNS. This CDR3 spans 14 amino acids. V trimming: 4 bases; J trimming: 6 bases; junction bases outside the gene matches: 8. The CDR3 DNA reads as TGTGCCAGCAGTGGAACAGGGGTGAGGAATGGCTACACCTTC. Translated: CASSGTGVRNGYTF.

This clonotype occurred many times. The gene calls are TRBV12-3 or TRBV12-4 and TRBJ1-1; TRBD1 aligns across 8 bases. CDR3 size: 15 residues. The junction had 10 bases not matched to a gene; V was cut back by 6 bases and J by 4 bases. Here the CDR3 reads CASRPGQGSITEAFF. CDR3 bases: TGTGCCAGCAGGCCAGGACAGGGATCCATCACTGAAGCTTTCTTT.